This note documents a single TCR beta chain sequence. The sample comes from a study of CD8+CD57+ T cells in acquired aplastic anemia. Unmatched junction bases numbered 6, after V lost 1 base and J lost 13 bases. Germline values: CDR1 LNHNV, CDR2 YYDKDF (reference sequence). The CDR3 is 13 amino acids. All sequencing subjects had displayed CD8+CD57+ cell expansion on flow cytometry. Patients, without exception, had severe acquired aplastic anemia. Genomic DNA provided the template from which TCR beta VDJ and CDR3 profiles were obtained. TCRdb reprocessed the reads with MiXCR, giving one entry per CDR3 protein. The sample consists of 150,000 or so distinct CDR3 sequences, roughly half of them appearing once.

Material: sorted CD4+, CD8+, or CD8+CD57+ T cells (not recorded which) from PBMCs. The sequence came from a human donor with aplastic anemia. The chain has TRBV15 and TRBJ2-4, with TRBD1 identical over 8 bases. For the CDR3, the DNA is TGTGCCACCAGCAGAGGACAGGGGATTTGGCAGTACTTC. Residues: CATSRGQGIWQYF.